The 20 T cell receptor beta chains given below trace back to one sample, sequenced in a study of cytomegalovirus exposure and HLA in healthy donors. The assay was immunoSEQ multiplex PCR, and TCRdb's table has in-frame clones only and misses some. Altogether 95,000 to 150,000 clones are present, over 90% being singletons, with the ten largest covering less than 1.5%. The sequenced sample consisted of PBMCs. The source is a woman aged 18-29 years in good health and CMV-seronegative.

The V call is TRBV6-5, the J call TRBJ2-3, with 7 bases lining up with TRBD2. The germline gives CDR1 MNHEY, CDR2 SVGAGI. J gave up 5 bases and V 2 bases, and 7 bases lay outside the gene matches. The CDR3 contains 15 residues. The CDR3 here is CASSYGGSTGDTQYF. The CDR3 nucleotides are TGTGCCAGCAGTTACGGCGGGAGCACAGGAGATACGCAGTATTTT.

J is TRBJ2-5 and V is TRBV6-6, with a tentative D call TRBD1 (6 bases). The CDR3 length is 13 residues. Trimming took 8 bases from V and 1 from J, leaving 11 bases between them. CDR1 is MNHNY, CDR2 SVGAGI, per germline (reference sequence). The CDR3 protein is CASCRDTQETQYF. CDR3 nucleotides: TGTGCCAGCTGCCGGGACACCCAAGAGACCCAGTACTTC.

The CDR3 coding sequence is TGCGCCAGCAGCCAAGAGGGACAGGGGGCCTTGTCCGAGCAGTACTTC. Its translation: CASSQEGQGALSEQYF. The chain recombines TRBV4-1 with TRBJ2-7, with 12 bases fitting TRBD1. Trimming took 0 bases from V and 6 from J; bases not matched to a gene: 6. Germline assignment: CDR1 MGHRA and CDR2 YSYEKL. The CDR3 extends over 16 amino acids.

This chain links TRBV7-3 with TRBJ2-3; perhaps TRBD2 as D (6 bases). V lost 3 bases and J lost 0, with 19 bases in between. This CDR3 is built from 18 residues. The germline V gene has CDR1 SGHTA and CDR2 FQGTGA. The CDR3 loop reads CASSFSHAGTLSTDTQYF. The CDR3 DNA sequence: TGTGCCAGCAGCTTTAGCCACGCGGGGACTCTGAGCACAGATACGCAGTATTTT.

The gene calls are TRBV28 and TRBJ1-2; D is undetermined. V dropped 2 bases and J dropped 11 bases, with 9 bases sitting between them. CDR1 is MDHEN and CDR2 is SYDVKM in the germline V gene. The CDR3 has 11 amino acids. The CDR3 coding sequence is TGTGCCAGCAGTTTAGTTGAGGTGTACACCTTC. Translated, it gives CASSLVEVYTF.

The CDR3 reads CASSPLKSAGASTGELFF. CDR3 nucleotide sequence: TGTGCCAGCAGTCCCCTTAAAAGTGCGGGGGCTAGTACCGGGGAGCTGTTTTTT. The chain employs TRBV9 and TRBJ2-2, with D maybe TRBD2 (7 bases). The CDR3 consists of 18 residues. The germline V gene encodes CDR1 SGDLS and CDR2 YYNGEE. The ends were cut back, 5 bases at V and 5 bases at J, with 25 bases in the middle. The full variable domain, rest sourced from reference TRBV9 and TRBJ2-2, is DSGVTQTPKHLITATGQRVTLRCSPRSGDLSVYWYQQSLDQGLQFLIQYYNGEERAKGNILERFSAQQFPDLHSELNLSSLELGDSALYFCASSPLKSAGASTGELFFGEGSRLTVL.

The CDR3 DNA reads TGTGCCAGTAGTATGTACGGACTAGCGGGAAATGAGCAGTTCTTC. It yields the protein CASSMYGLAGNEQFF. This chain uses TRBV19 with TRBJ2-1; the match to TRBD2 covers 12 bases. V dropped 3 bases and J dropped 7; count of bases not matched to a gene: 4. Germline V gives CDR1 LNHDA, CDR2 SQIVND (reference sequence). CDR3 length equals 15 residues.

The chain links TRBV6-5 to TRBJ1-5, with D maybe TRBD1 (6 bases). CDR1 is MNHEY and CDR2 is SVGAGI in the germline V gene. CDR3 length equals 14 residues. V shed 5 bases and J shed 5 bases, with 13 bases lying between them. CDR3 coding DNA: TGTGCCAGCAGTGAACAGGGATGGTATCAGCCCCAGCATTTT. This translates into CASSEQGWYQPQHF.

The J gene is TRBJ2-7, the V gene TRBV13; perhaps TRBD1 as D (6 bases). This CDR3 has 13 amino acids. The V gene lost 6 bases and the J gene lost 2 bases, with 11 bases spanning the gap. Germline lookup yields CDR1 PRHDT and CDR2 FYEKMQ (reference sequence). CDR3 DNA sequence: TGTGCCAGCAGAAACAGGGTAACCTACGAGCAGTACTTC. Protein product: CASRNRVTYEQYF.

The chain links TRBV27 to TRBJ2-7, with D perhaps matching TRBD2 (6 bases). V lost 8 bases and J 0 bases, leaving 14 bases between the germline ends. This CDR3 region has 14 residues. Germline lookup yields CDR1 MNHEY and CDR2 SMNVEV (reference sequence). CDR3 DNA sequence: TGTGCCAGCCAAAGCCTCGGGGGCTCCTACGAGCAGTACTTC. Amino acids: CASQSLGGSYEQYF.

J is TRBJ2-1 and V is TRBV30, with 13 nucleotides matching TRBD2. CDR1 and CDR2 (germline): GTSNPN, SVGIG (reference sequence). V shed 3 bases and J 7 bases; nucleotides not matched to a gene: 3. The CDR3 extends over 14 amino acids. CDR3 loop: CAWRGLAGMNEQFF. The CDR3 DNA sequence: TGTGCCTGGAGGGGACTAGCGGGAATGAATGAGCAGTTCTTC.

The chain uses TRBV29-1 and TRBJ2-5, with 8 bases that match TRBD2. V gave up 6 bases and J gave up 5 bases; unmatched junction bases: 11. There are 14 residues in the CDR3. The germline gives CDR1 SQVTM, CDR2 ANQGSEA. The CDR3 loop reads CSVAPGLVRETQYF. As DNA, the CDR3 is TGCAGCGTAGCCCCGGGACTAGTCCGGGAGACCCAGTACTTC.

V gene TRBV19 combines with J gene TRBJ2-1, with D perhaps matching TRBD2 (6 bases). V gave up 6 bases and J gave up 2 bases, with 11 bases separating them. The CDR3 has 14 amino acids. Germline lookup yields CDR1 LNHDA and CDR2 SQIVND (reference sequence). The CDR3 region is CASRPGGAYNEQFF. For the CDR3, the DNA is TGTGCCAGTAGACCCGGGGGAGCCTACAATGAGCAGTTCTTC.

This clone has a single count. This chain connects TRBV4-1 to TRBJ2-1, with 9 positions matching TRBD2. Germline CDR1 MGHRA, CDR2 YSYEKL. V trimming: 3 bases; J trimming: 4 bases; junction bases outside the gene matches: 7. This CDR3 spans 16 amino acids. The CDR3 bases are TGCGCCAGCAGCCACTATAGCGGGGGCCGTTACAATGAGCAGTTCTTC. It codes for CASSHYSGGRYNEQFF.

As for this clone: At the DNA level, this CDR3 is encoded by other sequences in the same sample as well. The V call is TRBV28, the J call TRBJ1-5, with a possible D match to TRBD1 (6 bases). From germline, CDR1 is MDHEN and CDR2 SYDVKM. The CDR3 covers 13 residues. V was clipped by 3 bases and J by 7 bases, with 10 bases between them. The chain's CDR3 is CASSLAGDQPQHF. The CDR3 region has the DNA TGTGCCAGCAGTTTGGCAGGGGACCAGCCCCAGCATTTT. Full variable domain (outside the CDR3, taken from reference TRBV28 and TRBJ1-5): DVKVTQSSRYLVKRTGEKVFLECVQDMDHENMFWYRQDPGLGLRLIYFSYDVKMKEKGDIPEGYSVSREKKERFSLILESASTNQTSMYLCASSLAGDQPQHFGDGTRLSIL.

The CDR3 nucleotides are TGTGCCAGCAGAAGGTCAGGGGAAAAACTGTTTTTT. Translation gives CASRRSGEKLFF. The rearrangement uses TRBV28 and TRBJ1-4; maybe TRBD1 (5 bases). In germline, CDR1 is MDHEN, CDR2 SYDVKM. The CDR3 extends over 12 amino acids. The V end was cut by 6 bases, the J end by 8 bases, with 10 bases between.

This chain connects TRBV30 to TRBJ1-6, with 7 bases fitting TRBD1. V was pared by 3 bases and J by 10 bases, with 18 bases of the junction left unmatched. The CDR3 loop spans 17 amino acids. Looked up from germline, CDR1 is GTSNPN and CDR2 is SVGIG (reference sequence). CDR3 bases: TGTGCCTGGAGGGGTAATGTCAGACAGGGAGAATACTCACCCCTCCACTTT. Translating gives CAWRGNVRQGEYSPLHF.

The rearrangement joins TRBV10-1 to TRBJ2-7; 12 nucleotides line up with TRBD1. CDR1 is WNHNN and CDR2 is SYGVQD in the germline V gene (reference sequence). This CDR3 is 15 amino acids long. V shed 6 bases and J 5 bases; nucleotides not matched to a gene: 8. Written as DNA, the CDR3 is TGCGCCAGCAGCCCCGGGACAGGGGGCGGTCACGAGCAGTACTTC. Translation: CASSPGTGGGHEQYF.

A single count supports this clone. V gene TRBV5-1 combines with J gene TRBJ1-5; D may be TRBD1 (5 bases). Germline V gene sequence: CDR1 SGHRS, CDR2 YFSETQ. V dropped 4 bases and J dropped 2 bases, with 10 bases sitting between them. The CDR3 runs to 14 residues. The CDR3 bases are TGCGCCAGCAGCGTGGGACTGGGCAATCAGCCCCAGCATTTT. It yields the protein CASSVGLGNQPQHF.

V gene TRBV2 combines with J gene TRBJ2-3; D gene unclear. CDR3 length: 12 amino acids. The V gene's germline CDR1 is SNHLY and CDR2 FYNNEI. Trimming took 8 bases from V and 3 from J, leaving 9 bases between them. CDR3 sequence: CASLEWTDTQYF. CDR3 coding DNA: TGTGCCAGCCTCGAGTGGACAGATACGCAGTATTTT.